Listed here are 20 T cell receptor beta chains from one sample, sequenced in a study of CD4+ T cells in melanoma. Profiled with immunoSEQ multiplex PCR; TCRdb holds only in-frame clones, not every one. The top ten hold approximately 13% of the sample, which has roughly 11,000 clones, about 67% seen once. Sequencing was carried out using cells from a culture (not recorded whether cultured in vitro). These receptors were obtained from a human donor with melanoma.

This chain links TRBV9 with TRBJ1-3, with unresolved D. V was trimmed by 3 bases and J by 0 bases, leaving 13 bases between them. The CDR3 spans 16 residues. The germline V gene encodes CDR1 SGDLS and CDR2 YYNGEE. The CDR3 reads CASSAAGVSSGNTIYF. CDR3 nucleotides: TGTGCCAGCAGCGCCGCTGGGGTTAGCTCTGGAAACACCATATATTTT.

J is TRBJ1-1 and V is TRBV18; D perhaps matches TRBD1 (5 bases). V was pared by 3 bases and J by 1 base, with 9 bases between. This CDR3 comprises 14 residues. The germline gives CDR1 KGHSH, CDR2 LQKENI. CDR3 protein: CASSPWTKNTEAFF. CDR3 coding DNA: TGTGCCAGCTCACCCTGGACAAAGAACACTGAAGCTTTCTTT.

The chain couples TRBV6-5 to TRBJ2-3, with 8 bases matching TRBD2. Germline CDR1 reads MNHEY; CDR2 reads SVGAGI. The CDR3 loop spans 14 amino acids. V lost 6 bases and J lost 4; bases outside the gene matches: 6. The CDR3 loop reads CASSPRGGSDTQYF. CDR3 sequence (DNA): TGTGCCAGCAGCCCTCGGGGGGGATCAGATACGCAGTATTTT.

This chain connects TRBV30 to TRBJ1-5; perhaps TRBD1 as D (5 bases). This CDR3 comprises 14 residues. V was trimmed by 2 bases and J by 4 bases, leaving 12 bases between them. Germline assignment: CDR1 GTSNPN and CDR2 SVGIG (reference sequence). The CDR3 nucleotides are TGTGCCTGGAGTCCTCAGGGAAGAAATCAGCCCCAGCATTTT. Translation: CAWSPQGRNQPQHF. Using reference TRBV30 and TRBJ1-5 for the parts outside the CDR3, the full variable domain is SQTIHQWPATLVQPVGSPLSLECTVEGTSNPNLYWYRQAAGRGLQLLFYSVGIGQISSEVPQNLSASRPQDRQFILSSKKLLLSDSGFYLCAWSPQGRNQPQHFGDGTRLSIL.

This chain joins TRBV5-1 and TRBJ1-1; no reliable D call. CDR1 and CDR2 from the germline V gene are SGHRS and YFSETQ. V was cut by 2 bases and J by 0 bases, with 11 bases left in between. The CDR3 covers 15 residues. The CDR3 reads CASSFGRNLNTEAFF. CDR3 DNA: TGCGCCAGCAGCTTCGGTCGGAACTTGAACACTGAAGCTTTCTTT.

The V and J genes are TRBV6-1 and TRBJ2-7; 7 nucleotides agree with TRBD2. CDR3 length: 13 residues. The junction had 4 bases not matched to a gene; V was cut back by 2 bases and J by 6 bases. Per the germline V gene, CDR1 is MNHNS and CDR2 is SASEGT. CDR3 nucleotides: TGTGCCAGCAGTGAATGGGAGGGTGCCGAGCAGTACTTC. It encodes CASSEWEGAEQYF.

This clone was recorded only once. The chain links TRBV6-1 to TRBJ2-1; the D gene is possibly TRBD2 (5 bases). The V end was cut by 6 bases, the J end by 0 bases, with 12 bases between. The CDR3 length is 15 residues. The germline CDR1 and CDR2 sequences are MNHNS and SASEGT. CDR3 residues: CASSIQRSSYNEQFF. CDR3 nucleotides: TGTGCCAGCAGCATCCAGCGGAGCTCCTACAATGAGCAGTTCTTC.

The J gene is TRBJ1-3, the V gene TRBV7-2; TRBD1 agrees at 8 bases. The CDR3 loop spans 19 amino acids. After removal of 2 bases from V and 0 bases from J, the junction contained 12 bases not matched to a gene. Germline assignment: CDR1 SGHTA and CDR2 FQGNSA. The CDR3, as DNA: TGTGCCAGCAGCTTATACGCAGGGGGCGCTATCGGCTCTGGAAACACCATATATTTT. Amino acids: CASSLYAGGAIGSGNTIYF.

Only one count was recorded for this clone. The chain has TRBV6-6 and TRBJ1-6; perhaps TRBD1 as D (5 bases). This CDR3 region has 16 residues. Germline CDR1 MNHNY, CDR2 SVGAGI (reference sequence). V lost 2 bases, J lost 5 bases, and 13 bases lay in between. The CDR3 spells CASSYKVARDNSPLHF. The CDR3 region has the DNA TGTGCCAGCAGTTACAAAGTTGCCAGGGATAATTCACCCCTCCACTTT.

This sequence joins TRBV11-1 and TRBJ2-5; possible D gene TRBD1, 5 bases. This CDR3 has 13 residues. Trimming pared 3 bases from V and 2 bases from J, leaving 7 bases between. Germline assignment: CDR1 SGHAT and CDR2 FQDESV (reference sequence). Here the CDR3 DNA reads TGTGCCAGCAGCTTCGGACAACAAGAGACCCAGTACTTC. Its translation is CASSFGQQETQYF.

The chain employs TRBV4-1 and TRBJ1-2; D is ambiguous. The germline gives CDR1 MGHRA, CDR2 YSYEKL. This CDR3 is built from 13 residues. Trimming removed 1 base at V and 8 bases at J, with 11 bases between. In DNA, the CDR3 is TGCGCCAGCAGCCAAGGTTACGCTAACGGCTACACCTTC. As protein: CASSQGYANGYTF.

The chain uses TRBV5-1 and TRBJ1-5; perhaps TRBD1 as D (5 bases). The CDR3 length is 15 residues. Trimming left V 2 bases short and J 5 bases short, with 14 bases between. The germline CDR1 and CDR2 sequences are SGHRS and YFSETQ. CDR3 coding DNA: TGCGCCAGCAGCTTAGAAGGGGACTCATATCAGCCCCAGCATTTT. As protein: CASSLEGDSYQPQHF.

The chain has TRBV9 and TRBJ2-2; D is unresolved. CDR3 length: 13 amino acids. Trimming cost V 2 bases and J 3 bases, with 5 bases left between them. Germline CDR1 SGDLS, CDR2 YYNGEE. The CDR3 spells CASSVLYTGELFF. The DNA of the CDR3 is TGTGCCAGCAGCGTGTTGTACACCGGGGAGCTGTTTTTT.

This chain uses TRBV7-2 with TRBJ2-7; 9 bases fit TRBD2. Trimming removed 1 base from V and 7 bases from J; junction bases left unmatched: 2. This CDR3 has 13 amino acids. The germline gives CDR1 SGHTA, CDR2 FQGNSA. CDR3 loop: CASSLGGRVEQYF. The CDR3 nucleotides read TGTGCCAGCAGCTTAGGCGGGAGGGTTGAGCAGTACTTC. Filled out from reference TRBV7-2 and TRBJ2-7, the complete variable domain reads GAGVSQSPSNKVTEKGKDVELRCDPISGHTALYWYRQSLGQGLEFLIYFQGNSAPDKSGLPSDRFSAERTGGSVSTLTIQRTQQEDSAVYLCASSLGGRVEQYFGPGTRLTVT.

This clone has more than one count but fewer than ten. V gene TRBV10-1 combines with J gene TRBJ1-1; D is unclear. The CDR3 covers 11 residues. Germline CDR1 and CDR2: WNHNN and SYGVQD (reference sequence). Trimming shortened V by 8 bases and J by 8 bases, and 12 bases separated the two germline ends. CDR3 in DNA: TGCGCCAGCCGCTGGCCCCGAGAAGCTTTCTTT. It encodes CASRWPREAFF.

The V and J genes are TRBV10-3 and TRBJ2-5; D tentatively reads TRBD1 or TRBD2 (5 bases each). Trimming cost V 2 bases and J 5 bases, with 21 bases left between them. Per the germline V gene, CDR1 is ENHRY and CDR2 is SYGVKD. CDR3 length equals 17 residues. The CDR3 loop reads CAISEPGLSGTIETQYF. CDR3 nucleotide sequence: TGTGCCATCAGTGAGCCAGGCCTTTCAGGGACGATCGAGACCCAGTACTTC.

The chain couples TRBV29-1 to TRBJ2-7; TRBD2 is a possible D gene (5 bases). Looked up from germline, CDR1 is SQVTM and CDR2 is ANQGSEA. This CDR3 comprises 13 residues. Between the trimmed V and J ends, which lost 4 bases and 3 bases, there was a span of 13 bases. CDR3 DNA: TGCAGCGTTGTTAAGGAGGAAGGCTACGAGCAGTACTTC. Translation gives CSVVKEEGYEQYF.

V and J are TRBV5-1 and TRBJ2-7; maybe TRBD1 (5 bases). The V gene's germline CDR1 is SGHRS and CDR2 YFSETQ. Trimming removed 5 bases from V and 6 bases from J, with 21 bases in between. The CDR3 runs 15 residues. The CDR3 is CASSFDTASQGEQYF. CDR3 DNA sequence: TGCGCCAGCAGTTTCGATACGGCCTCCCAGGGCGAGCAGTACTTC.

The V call is TRBV2, the J call TRBJ2-7; D possibly corresponds to TRBD1 (6 bases). Looked up from germline, CDR1 is SNHLY and CDR2 is FYNNEI. Trimming stripped 4 bases from V and 6 bases from J, with 10 bases between. The CDR3 runs to 12 residues. In DNA form, the CDR3 reads TGTGCCAGCAGTGGGACAGTCGGCGAGCAGTACTTC. It encodes CASSGTVGEQYF.

The rearrangement links TRBV19 to TRBJ2-7, with no clear D. CDR3 length equals 15 residues. CDR1 and CDR2 from the germline V gene are LNHDA and SQIVND (reference sequence). V lost 5 bases to trimming and J lost 5 bases, with 19 bases between them. The CDR3 nucleotides are TGTGCCAGTAGTCATAAACATTCGGACGTGAACGAGCAGTACTTC. It encodes CASSHKHSDVNEQYF.